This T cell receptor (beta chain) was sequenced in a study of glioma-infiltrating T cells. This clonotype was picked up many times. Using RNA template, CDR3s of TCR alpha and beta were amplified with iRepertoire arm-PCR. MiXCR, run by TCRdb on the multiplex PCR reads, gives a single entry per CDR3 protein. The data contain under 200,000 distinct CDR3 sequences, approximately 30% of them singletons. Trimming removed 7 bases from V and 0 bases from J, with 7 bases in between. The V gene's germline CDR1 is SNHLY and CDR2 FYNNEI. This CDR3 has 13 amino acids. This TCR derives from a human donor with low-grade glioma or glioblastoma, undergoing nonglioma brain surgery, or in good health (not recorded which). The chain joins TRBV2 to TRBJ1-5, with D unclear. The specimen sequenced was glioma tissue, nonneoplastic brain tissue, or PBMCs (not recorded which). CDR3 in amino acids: CASTRGSNQPQHF. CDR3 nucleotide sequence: TGTGCCAGCACCCGCGGTAGCAATCAGCCCCAGCATTTT.